The 7 T cell receptor beta chains below were found in one sample sequenced in a study of T cell responses to AZD1222 COVID-19 vaccine. Using immunoSEQ multiplex PCR, the repertoire was profiled, and TCRdb retains in-frame clones only, with some absent. This sample has 75,000 to 100,000 clones; approximately 85% occur once, and the top ten carry about 6%. Here the sequenced sample was peripheral blood, taken on day 0 of AZD1222 vaccination. The receptors were sampled from an adult in good health.

Regarding this clone: Its ends do not fully match the called genes, so a read error is possible. The chain combines TRBV24-1 with TRBJ2-1; perhaps TRBD2 as D (6 bases). Germline lookup yields CDR1 KGHDR and CDR2 SFDVKD. This CDR3 has 14 amino acids. The CDR3, as DNA: TGTGCCACCAGTGATTTTTTGTCGAGGGAGGACCGAGTCTTC. Encoded protein: CATSDFLSREDRVF.

The chain uses TRBV24-1 and TRBJ2-1, with 10 bases aligning to TRBD2. The germline V gene encodes CDR1 KGHDR and CDR2 SFDVKD. V was pared by 1 base and J by 1 base, with 6 bases of the junction left unmatched. The CDR3 runs to 18 residues. The CDR3 spells CATSDFSGRAGSYNEQFF. The CDR3, as DNA: TGTGCCACCAGTGATTTCAGCGGGAGGGCCGGGTCCTACAATGAGCAGTTCTTC.

The chain carries TRBV7-3 and TRBJ2-5, with 12 bases identical to TRBD2. Germline V gives CDR1 SGHTA, CDR2 FQGTGA. CDR3 length: 15 residues. The ends lost 4 bases at V and 5 bases at J; junction bases unmatched: 5. CDR3 amino acids: CASSSTSGSWETQYF. As DNA, the CDR3 is TGTGCCAGCAGCTCGACTAGCGGGAGTTGGGAGACCCAGTACTTC.

This chain connects TRBV14 to TRBJ2-5, with 10 bases that match TRBD2. V was pared by 4 bases and J by 5 bases, with 7 bases of the junction left unmatched. Germline values: CDR1 SGHDN, CDR2 FVKESK. The CDR3 sequence is 15 residues long. Here the CDR3 DNA reads TGTGCCAGCAGCCTTCTAGCGGGAGCTTGGGAGACCCAGTACTTC. It specifies CASSLLAGAWETQYF.

J is TRBJ1-4 and V is TRBV27, with D tentatively TRBD1 (5 bases). V lost 6 bases and J 7 bases, leaving 15 bases between the germline ends. Looked up from germline, CDR1 is MNHEY and CDR2 is SMNVEV (reference sequence). CDR3 length: 14 residues. CDR3 sequence reads: CASRQGTLGEKLFF. The CDR3 DNA sequence: TGTGCCAGCAGGCAAGGGACCTTGGGTGAAAAACTGTTTTTT.

V usage is TRBV2 and J usage is TRBJ1-2; TRBD1 matches 8 bases. Germline lookup yields CDR1 SNHLY and CDR2 FYNNEI. The J segment lost 6 bases and the V segment lost 4 bases, leaving 4 bases of the junction unmatched. The CDR3 runs 13 residues. CDR3 in amino acids: CASSVDRDDGYTF. The CDR3 nucleotides are TGTGCCAGCAGTGTGGACAGGGACGATGGCTACACCTTC.

The CDR3 loop reads CATGTGLSTDNEQFF. The CDR3 DNA is TGTGCCACCGGGACGGGACTATCAACAGACAATGAGCAGTTCTTC. This chain links TRBV15 with TRBJ2-1; 7 positions match TRBD2. The CDR3 extends over 15 amino acids. With V trimmed by 8 bases and J by 5 bases, 12 bases remained unmatched. Germline V gene lookup returns CDR1 LNHNV and CDR2 YYDKDF (reference sequence).